One and the same sample provided the 3 T cell receptor beta chains below, sequenced in a study of response to subunit inactivated influenza vaccine. TCRdb reprocessed the RT-PCR reads via MiXCR and lists one record per CDR3 protein. The sample consists of some 500,000 distinct CDR3 sequences, roughly 25% of them appearing once. The sequencing used CD4+ T cells sorted from PBMCs, collected less than 6 days after vaccination. These receptors were taken from a man aged 50-59 years who received an inactivated influenza vaccine.

The chain carries TRBV20-1 and TRBJ2-1; TRBD2 aligns across 12 bases. Germline V CDR1 and CDR2: DFQATT, SNEGSKA (reference sequence). The CDR3 spans 17 residues. The J segment lost 7 bases and the V segment lost 0 bases, leaving 10 bases of the junction unmatched. The CDR3 region is CSARDLLAGGPGNEQFF. CDR3 DNA: TGCAGTGCTAGAGATTTGCTAGCGGGAGGGCCGGGGAATGAGCAGTTCTTC.

The CDR3 DNA is TGTGCCACCAGCAGAGGGGGACAGGGAAGCGAGACCCAGTACTTC. Protein product: CATSRGGQGSETQYF. V and J are TRBV15 and TRBJ2-5; TRBD1 matches 9 bases. CDR1 is LNHNV, CDR2 YYDKDF, per germline (reference sequence). The CDR3 extends over 15 amino acids. With 1 base clipped from V and 5 bases from J, the junction kept 5 bases outside the gene matches. The full variable domain, its missing parts supplied by reference TRBV15 and TRBJ2-5, is DAMVIQNPRYQVTQFGKPVTLSCSQTLNHNVMYWYQQKSSQAPKLLFHYYDKDFNNEADTPDNFQSRRPNTSFCFLDIRSPGLGDTAMYLCATSRGGQGSETQYFGPGTRLLVL.

This rearrangement joins TRBV24-1 to TRBJ2-1; 13 bases match TRBD2. CDR1 KGHDR and CDR2 SFDVKD come from the germline V gene. Trimming cost V 4 bases and J 4 bases; bases outside gene matches: 6. This CDR3 has 17 amino acids. The CDR3 reads CATSDPGLAGSYNEQFF. CDR3 nucleotide sequence: TGTGCCACCAGTGACCCGGGACTAGCGGGAAGTTACAATGAGCAGTTCTTC.